The rows below give T cell receptor beta chains drawn from one sample of a study of T-cell memory formation after mild COVID-19. TCRdb used MiXCR to reprocess the 5' RACE reads, holding one entry per CDR3 protein. The sample shows 300,000 to 400,000 distinct CDR3 sequences, around 27% of them seen only once. Sample: PBMCs or a T cell subset sorted from them (not recorded which). The receptor source for this set is an adult woman who had mild COVID-19 (a few samples of this study predate the infection). Cell type and time point are not known. Each CDR3 is given without its conserved first and last residue.

v_call cdr3_aa
TRBV30 AWSWGQPTGELF
TRBV20-1 SGEDSSTDTQY
TRBV5-1 ASSLGDRGLGNEQF
TRBV12-3/TRBV12-4 ASSLGTSGFHSYEQY
TRBV6-1 ASSDRGSLPLKGGYT
TRBV25-1 ASSEPGLAKGTQY
TRBV28 VCRDTQETQY
TRBV29-1 SVTGGPYTEAF
TRBV7-8 ASSFSSGREYNEQF
TRBV25-1 ASSGQGVNGYT
TRBV7-8 ASSYTGLNEKLF
TRBV5-5 ASSLGVSGRAYNEQF
TRBV5-1 ASSRDRVEDEKLF
TRBV15 ATSRSAGVYEQY
TRBV25-1 ASRAGPRGPF
TRBV12-3/TRBV12-4 ASSTDPRANYGYT
TRBV24-1 ATSVKGAYEQY
TRBV7-2 ASSFRDRVSGGAGYT
TRBV5-6 ASSLDRGSNGELF
TRBV5-1 ASSSDGYTEAF
TRBV4-3 ASRQKHLTEAF
TRBV7-2 ASSFQMGQGNYH
TRBV12-3/TRBV12-4 ASSLGGGGAKTQY
TRBV5-1 ASSLGGDRANYGYT
TRBV7-2 ASRAFNILQTDTQY
TRBV20-1 SARPDRGRREAF
TRBV24-1 ATSDRRSAYEQY
TRBV20-1 SAPFPNTEAF
TRBV18 ASSPPDRVGQPQH
TRBV7-2 ASSLAPSGSYEQY
TRBV9 ASSVDLEGSYNEQF
TRBV6-6 ASRERGHQETQY
TRBV24-1 ATSDPNGGDRGYLDTQY
TRBV11-3 ASSRGKVTYEQY
TRBV20-1 SASFRELGEKLF
TRBV7-6 ASSLGGKAGELF
TRBV25-1 ASSDGGRLETQY
TRBV18 ASSPDREEVYGYT
TRBV2 ASSEGGGGAYNEQF
TRBV30 AWKGQTVTGELF
TRBV4-2 ASSQDLIGEQETQY
TRBV2 ASSEGGSGVPAEQY
TRBV4-2 ASSRDRGRNSPLH
TRBV2 ASITDVGVATEAF
TRBV5-1 ASSSTGLAAHSPDTQY
TRBV15 ATSRESGLAGIAPSYNEQF
TRBV29-1 SALHGQGDQLNTGELF
TRBV4-3 ASSQDQSGGSYEQY
TRBV7-2 ASSLVSGSNQPQH
TRBV10-3 AISESASGGETQY
TRBV12-3/TRBV12-4 ASRRVSSPNYGYT
TRBV12-3/TRBV12-4 ASSPSGTRSNQPQH
TRBV5-5 ASSSGLAGGLVGELF
TRBV7-2 ASRPEAGTSGRYSDTQY
TRBV15 ATSRGRPYGYT
TRBV7-9 ASSSGATNEKLF
TRBV12-3/TRBV12-4 ASSYAYSYEQY
TRBV6-1 ASSGGSAGKSEQY
TRBV6-2/TRBV6-3 ASGKGHLSNQPQH
TRBV7-8 ASSLSGGAPSGNTIY